The rows below give T cell receptor beta chains drawn from one sample of a study of OX40 agonist ivuxolimab in advanced cancers. Data came from immunoSEQ multiplex PCR; TCRdb stores just in-frame clones and leaves some out. Among 65,000 to 90,000 clones listed, roughly 90% were seen once. The sample consisted of CD4+ or CD8+ T cells sorted from blood, taken in a trial of the OX40 agonist ivuxolimab. The receptors were sampled from an adult with an advanced solid tumor such as melanoma, head and neck, liver or kidney cancer. CDR3s include the opening cysteine and the closing phenylalanine or tryptophan. Each record gives: clone size, V gene, D gene, J gene, CDR3 protein, CDR3 DNA. A D gene is named only where the DNA matches it firmly. Rows may omit the clone size; those that give it use once, few, many or a size class.

-	TRBV5-6	-	TRBJ1-5	CASTLSGHQPQHF	TGTGCCAGCACCCTTTCAGGGCATCAGCCCCAGCATTTT
-	TRBV27	-	TRBJ2-2	CASVSLSGDTGELFF	TGTGCCAGCGTGTCCCTGTCGGGGGACACCGGGGAGCTGTTTTTT
-	TRBV27	-	TRBJ1-6	CASTLAGADVYNSPLHF	TGTGCCAGCACCCTAGCGGGGGCGGACGTCTATAATTCACCCCTCCACTTT
-	TRBV5-1	-	TRBJ1-1	CASSWGNTEAFF	TGCGCCAGCAGCTGGGGTAACACTGAAGCTTTCTTT
-	TRBV7-9	-	TRBJ1-5	CASSLEGFPQHF	TGTGCCAGCAGCTTAGAAGGGTTTCCCCAGCATTTT
-	TRBV11-2	-	TRBJ1-2	CASSLYRQVSIYGYTF	TGTGCCAGCAGCTTATATAGACAGGTCTCGATCTATGGCTACACCTTC
-	TRBV7-3	-	TRBJ1-2	CASSPRAPPLDGYTF	TGTGCCAGCAGCCCCAGGGCCCCTCCTCTGGATGGCTACACCTTC
-	TRBV19	-	TRBJ1-5	CASSYRGPERYQPQHF	TGTGCCAGTAGTTACCGGGGGCCAGAAAGGTATCAGCCCCAGCATTTT
-	TRBV7-2	-	TRBJ2-3	CASSPPGAASYTNTQYF	TGTGCCAGCAGCCCCCCGGGAGCAGCTTCCTACACGAATACGCAGTATTTT
-	TRBV4-1	-	TRBJ2-7	CASSPGRGGRYEQYF	TGCGCCAGCAGCCCGGGCAGGGGGGGCCGCTACGAGCAGTACTTC
-	TRBV7-6	TRBD2	TRBJ2-2	CASSLEVGGSGGHTGELFF	TGTGCCAGCAGCTTAGAGGTCGGGGGAAGCGGGGGACACACCGGGGAGCTGTTTTTT
-	TRBV27	TRBD1	TRBJ1-3	CASSPGDSSGNTIYF	TGTGCCAGCAGTCCAGGGGACAGTTCTGGAAACACCATATATTTT
-	TRBV4-1	-	TRBJ1-4	CASSRIPTDEKLFF	TGCGCCAGCAGCCGAATACCTACGGATGAAAAACTGTTTTTT
-	TRBV27	-	TRBJ2-1	CASSLGQGGNEQFF	TGTGCCAGCAGTTTGGGGCAGGGCGGGAATGAGCAGTTCTTC
-	TRBV7-9	-	TRBJ1-1	CASSLAGGVAEAFF	TGTGCCAGCAGCTTAGCCGGAGGGGTGGCTGAAGCTTTCTTT
-	TRBV6-5	TRBD1	TRBJ1-2	CASSSQGAHYGYTF	TGTGCCAGCAGTTCACAGGGGGCGCATTATGGCTACACCTTC
few	TRBV2	-	TRBJ1-5	CASTGGGNQPQHF	TGTGCCAGCACCGGGGGGGGGAATCAGCCCCAGCATTTT
-	TRBV27	-	TRBJ2-1	CASSFGPTGGSYNEQFF	TGTGCCAGCAGTTTCGGCCCGACAGGCGGCTCCTACAATGAGCAGTTCTTC
-	TRBV19	-	TRBJ1-1	CASSIFGEENTEAFF	TGTGCCAGTAGTATATTCGGAGAAGAGAACACTGAAGCTTTCTTT
-	TRBV19	-	TRBJ1-2	CASSLRPWTDNYGYTF	TGTGCCAGTAGTCTCCGCCCCTGGACGGACAACTATGGCTACACCTTC
-	TRBV5-6	-	TRBJ2-1	CASSFSGNEQFF	TGTGCCAGCAGCTTTTCTGGGAATGAGCAGTTCTTC
-	TRBV2	-	TRBJ2-7	CASSDQAGEHEQYF	TGTGCCAGCAGTGATCAAGCAGGGGAGCACGAGCAGTACTTC
-	TRBV4-1	-	TRBJ1-5	CASSQVLGASNQPQHF	TGCGCCAGCAGCCAAGTGCTGGGGGCGAGCAATCAGCCCCAGCATTTT
-	TRBV7-9	-	TRBJ1-2	CASSRTTGGYTF	TGTGCCAGCAGCCGCACGACCGGTGGCTACACCTTC
-	TRBV9	TRBD1	TRBJ1-4	CASSAGGAGEKLFF	TGTGCCAGCAGCGCAGGGGGCGCGGGGGAAAAACTGTTTTTT
-	TRBV4-1	TRBD1	TRBJ1-1	CASSPLHSTGGTEAFF	TGCGCCAGCAGCCCTTTGCACTCAACAGGGGGCACTGAAGCTTTCTTT
-	TRBV11-2	TRBD2	TRBJ2-1	CASSPPSGEQFF	TGTGCCAGCAGCCCCCCTAGCGGGGAGCAGTTCTTC
-	TRBV19	-	TRBJ1-1	CASRRGGTEAFF	TGTGCCAGCCGGAGGGGGGGTACCGAAGCTTTCTTT
-	TRBV7-9	-	TRBJ2-7	CASSLGIDEQYF	TGTGCCAGCAGCTTAGGAATAGACGAGCAGTACTTC
-	TRBV6-5	TRBD1	TRBJ2-7	CASSWGTGFGEQYF	TGTGCCAGCAGTTGGGGGACAGGGTTCGGCGAGCAGTACTTC
-	TRBV9	TRBD1	TRBJ2-3	CASSVDGTGGTDTQYF	TGTGCCAGCAGCGTAGACGGGACAGGGGGAACAGATACGCAGTATTTT
-	TRBV7-8	-	TRBJ2-2	CASSPPAGAYTGELFF	TGTGCCAGCAGTCCGCCCGCGGGGGCCTACACCGGGGAGCTGTTTTTT
-	TRBV6-6	-	TRBJ2-4	CASENEGGGPKNIQYF	TGTGCCAGCGAAAACGAGGGGGGGGGCCCCAAAAACATTCAGTACTTC
-	TRBV5-6	TRBD2	TRBJ2-3	CASSPERGVTDTQYF	TGTGCCAGCAGCCCAGAGCGGGGGGTCACAGATACGCAGTATTTT
once	TRBV9	TRBD1	TRBJ2-7	CASSPRDRTYEQYF	TGTGCCAGCAGCCCCCGGGACAGAACCTACGAGCAGTACTTC
-	TRBV6-5	-	TRBJ1-2	CASSYSTGSVYGYTF	TGTGCCAGCAGTTACTCGACAGGTTCGGTCTATGGCTACACCTTC
-	TRBV28	-	TRBJ2-2	CASTRPPREVPGELFF	TGTGCCAGCACCCGACCCCCGAGGGAGGTCCCCGGGGAGCTGTTTTTT
-	TRBV27	-	TRBJ2-7	CASSFAGTYEQYF	TGTGCCAGCAGTTTCGCGGGAACCTACGAGCAGTACTTC
-	TRBV9	-	TRBJ2-3	CASSEGGSDTQYF	TGTGCCAGCAGCGAGGGGGGTTCAGATACGCAGTATTTT
-	TRBV11-2	-	TRBJ2-2	CASSFWGGELFF	TGTGCCAGCAGCTTTTGGGGTGGGGAGCTGTTTTTT